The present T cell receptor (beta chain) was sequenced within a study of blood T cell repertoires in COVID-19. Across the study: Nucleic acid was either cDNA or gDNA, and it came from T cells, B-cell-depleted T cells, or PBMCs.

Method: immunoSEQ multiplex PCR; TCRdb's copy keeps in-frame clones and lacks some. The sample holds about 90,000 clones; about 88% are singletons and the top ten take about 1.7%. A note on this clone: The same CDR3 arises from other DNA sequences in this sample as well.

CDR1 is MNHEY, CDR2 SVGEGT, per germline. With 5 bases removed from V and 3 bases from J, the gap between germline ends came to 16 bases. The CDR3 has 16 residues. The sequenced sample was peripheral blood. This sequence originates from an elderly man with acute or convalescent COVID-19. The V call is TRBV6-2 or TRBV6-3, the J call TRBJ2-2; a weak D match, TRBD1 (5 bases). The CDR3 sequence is CASSPPGRRDTGELFF. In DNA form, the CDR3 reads TGTGCCAGCAGTCCCCCGGGCCGCAGGGACACCGGGGAGCTGTTTTTT.